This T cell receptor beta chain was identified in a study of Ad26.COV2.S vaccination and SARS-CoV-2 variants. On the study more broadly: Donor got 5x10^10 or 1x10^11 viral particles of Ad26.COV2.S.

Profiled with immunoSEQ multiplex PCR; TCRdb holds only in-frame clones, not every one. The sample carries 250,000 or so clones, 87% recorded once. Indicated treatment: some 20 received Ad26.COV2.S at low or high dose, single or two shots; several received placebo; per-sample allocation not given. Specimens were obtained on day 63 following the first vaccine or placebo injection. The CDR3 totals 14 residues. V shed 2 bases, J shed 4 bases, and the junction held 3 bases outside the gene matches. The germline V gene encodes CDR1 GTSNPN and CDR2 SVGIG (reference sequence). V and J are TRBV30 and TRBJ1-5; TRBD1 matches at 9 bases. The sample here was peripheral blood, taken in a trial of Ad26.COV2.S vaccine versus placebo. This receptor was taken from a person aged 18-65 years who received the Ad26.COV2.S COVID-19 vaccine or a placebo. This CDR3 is CAWSSGTGNQPQHF. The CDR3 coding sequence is TGTGCCTGGAGTTCCGGGACAGGGAATCAGCCCCAGCATTTT.